Each of the 22 T cell receptor beta chains below was sequenced from the same sample in a study of beta chain features in type 1 diabetes (dated by TCRdb to the late 2010s). General findings and caveats noted by the study authors: In all four CD4+ subsets, TCRB CDR3 length was moderately but significantly shorter in type 1 diabetes patients.

Libraries were built with the immunoSEQ multiplex PCR assay. The entire isolated RNA was reverse transcribed using the High Capacity cDNA Reverse Transcription Kit, and thus expressed TCRB transcripts were sequenced. The immuneACCESS repertoire file appears here via TCRdb, limited to in-frame rearrangements. These files lack a portion of the clones; in checked studies, under half of the deficit traces to unresolved V genes, and the cause of the others is not known. This sample comprises some 190,000 clones, under 9.5% of them detected only once. Under 0.55% of the sample lies in the top ten. The antigens these receptors bind are not known. The sequencing sample was made of central memory CD4+ T cells from blood. Source of these receptors: a man aged 18 to 30 with type 1 diabetes.

This clone was counted at least ten times. The V gene is TRBV28, the J gene TRBJ2-7, with TRBD2 matching over 8 bases. The CDR3 runs to 15 residues. The trim removed 2 bases at V and 2 bases at J, leaving 5 bases unmatched. Germline V gene data show CDR1 as MDHEN and CDR2 as SYDVKM. CDR3 sequence (DNA): TGTGCCAGCAGTTTAAACGGGAGGGCCCCCTACGAGCAGTACTTC. Protein: CASSLNGRAPYEQYF. Full variable domain (remainder filled in from reference TRBV28 and TRBJ2-7): DVKVTQSSRYLVKRTGEKVFLECVQDMDHENMFWYRQDPGLGLRLIYFSYDVKMKEKGDIPEGYSVSREKKERFSLILESASTNQTSMYLCASSLNGRAPYEQYFGPGTRLTVT.

The chain combines TRBV27 with TRBJ1-1, with TRBD1 identical over 7 bases. J gave up 1 base and V 3 bases, and 5 bases lay outside the gene matches. CDR3 length: 15 amino acids. Per the germline V gene, CDR1 is MNHEY and CDR2 is SMNVEV (reference sequence). In DNA, the CDR3 is TGTGCCAGCAGTTTTCTCGGGACAGAGAACACTGAAGCTTTCTTT. This sequence encodes CASSFLGTENTEAFF.

The chain recombines TRBV28 with TRBJ2-5; D is ambiguous. Germline CDR1 reads MDHEN; CDR2 reads SYDVKM. V lost 4 bases and J lost 5, with 11 bases in between. The CDR3 sequence is 13 residues long. CDR3 loop: CASSSFQRETQYF. CDR3 DNA: TGTGCCAGCAGTTCATTCCAACGGGAGACCCAGTACTTC.

This clone was observed a few times. The gene calls are TRBV7-8 and TRBJ2-7, with D possibly TRBD2 on 6 matching bases. The CDR3 spans 15 residues. V dropped 1 base and J dropped 12 bases, with 22 bases sitting between them. Germline V lookup: CDR1 SGHVS, CDR2 FQNEAQ. The CDR3 DNA is TGTGCCAGCAGCTTAGAACACACTAGCTACGGGAGTTCGTACTTC. It encodes CASSLEHTSYGSSYF.

V gene TRBV5-8 combines with J gene TRBJ2-5; possible D gene TRBD1, 6 bases. V shed 2 bases and J shed 4 bases, with 12 bases lying between them. The CDR3 contains 14 residues. CDR1 SGHTS and CDR2 YDEGEE come from the germline V gene. CDR3 bases: TGTGCCAGCAGCTTTACAGGGAGTCTAGAGACCCAGTACTTC. Amino acid sequence: CASSFTGSLETQYF.

This clone showed up just once. The chain uses TRBV28 and TRBJ1-1; perhaps TRBD1 as D (5 bases). Germline values: CDR1 MDHEN, CDR2 SYDVKM. Trimming left V 11 bases short and J 4 bases short, with 17 bases between. The CDR3 loop spans 13 amino acids. CDR3 sequence: CAAFRGEGTEAFF. CDR3 nucleotide sequence: TGTGCCGCTTTTCGGGGGGAGGGCACTGAAGCTTTCTTT.

There are a few counts of this clone. The V call is TRBV11-2, the J call TRBJ2-7; 9 bases align to TRBD2. Germline V gene lookup returns CDR1 SGHAT and CDR2 FQNNGV. The CDR3 is made up of 14 amino acids. V gave up 3 bases and J gave up 3 bases; unmatched junction bases: 3. The chain's CDR3 is CASSFRREGYEQYF. In DNA, the CDR3 is TGTGCCAGCAGCTTTCGGCGGGAGGGCTACGAGCAGTACTTC.

This clone was counted many times. V is TRBV18 and J is TRBJ2-7; D gene uncertain. Per the germline V gene, CDR1 is KGHSH and CDR2 is LQKENI. The CDR3 runs to 11 residues. V was trimmed by 3 bases and J by 4 bases, leaving 4 bases between them. CDR3 in amino acids: CASSPQYEQYF. The CDR3 coding sequence is TGTGCCAGCTCACCCCAATACGAGCAGTACTTC.

There are a few counts of this clone. This chain links TRBV4-2 with TRBJ1-2, with 9 bases aligning to TRBD1. CDR3 length equals 15 residues. Germline lookup yields CDR1 LGHNA and CDR2 YNFKEQ. V was pared by 0 bases and J by 6 bases, with 5 bases of the junction left unmatched. Here the CDR3 DNA reads TGTGCCAGCAGCCAAGACAACCGGGACAGGGATGGCTACACCTTC. It specifies CASSQDNRDRDGYTF.

This clone was detected a few times. This chain links TRBV7-8 with TRBJ2-5; possible D gene TRBD2, 5 bases. V lost 0 bases, J lost 5 bases, and 7 bases lay in between. Looked up from germline, CDR1 is SGHVS and CDR2 is FQNEAQ. The length of the CDR3 is 13 residues. This chain's CDR3 is CASSLAGDETQYF. CDR3 nucleotide sequence: TGTGCCAGCAGCTTAGCGGGAGACGAGACCCAGTACTTC.

The table lists this clone with a few counts. This chain joins TRBV27 and TRBJ2-1; 7 bases match TRBD2. CDR1 and CDR2 (germline): MNHEY, SMNVEV (reference sequence). The CDR3 contains 13 residues. V trimming: 0 bases; J trimming: 12 bases; junction bases outside the gene matches: 5. The CDR3 DNA sequence: TGTGCCAGCAGTTTATCCGGGGAGGGATTGCAGTTCTTC. Encoded protein: CASSLSGEGLQFF.

The rearrangement uses TRBV5-1 and TRBJ2-7, with 7 bases identical to TRBD2. CDR1 SGHRS and CDR2 YFSETQ come from the germline V gene. The CDR3 runs 15 residues. The V and J ends lost 4 bases and 0 bases, in that order; junction bases with no gene match: 7. The CDR3, as DNA: TGCGCCAGCAGCCCCAGCGGGATCAGCTCCTACGAGCAGTACTTC. Its translation is CASSPSGISSYEQYF.

This clone has just a few counts. V and J are TRBV7-8 and TRBJ2-4; 8 nucleotides line up with TRBD2. The CDR3 runs to 15 residues. J lost 6 bases, V lost 4 bases, and 8 bases had no gene match. CDR1 is SGHVS and CDR2 is FQNEAQ in the germline V gene. The chain's CDR3 is CASSSSLREGNIQYF. The CDR3 region has the DNA TGTGCCAGCAGCTCGAGCCTTCGGGAGGGAAACATTCAGTACTTC. Full variable domain (rest looked up from reference TRBV7-8 and TRBJ2-4): GAGVSQSPRYKVAKRGQDVALRCDPISGHVSLFWYQQALGQGPEFLTYFQNEAQLDKSGLPSDRFFAERPEGSVSTLKIQRTQQEDSAVYLCASSSSLREGNIQYFGAGTRLSVL.

The DNA of the CDR3 is TGTGCCAGCAGTGGGGCAGGGAGGAATCAGCCCCAGCATTTT. Encoded protein: CASSGAGRNQPQHF. The genes are TRBV25-1 and TRBJ1-5; D possibly corresponds to TRBD1 (5 bases). V was shortened by 4 bases and J by 4 bases, with 11 bases between the two germline ends. The length of the CDR3 is 14 residues. Germline V gives CDR1 MGHDK, CDR2 SYGVNS.

This clone was recorded a few times. This chain connects TRBV5-5 to TRBJ2-5, with D tentatively TRBD2 (6 bases). Trimming removed 2 bases at V and 5 bases at J, with 10 bases between. Germline V gives CDR1 SGHKS, CDR2 YYEKEE (reference sequence). The CDR3 is made up of 13 amino acids. CDR3 residues: CASSLISGETQYF. The CDR3 nucleotides read TGTGCCAGCAGCTTAATCAGCGGGGAGACCCAGTACTTC. The variable domain in full, with the rest retrieved from reference TRBV5-5 and TRBJ2-5, is DAGVTQSPTHLIKTRGQQVTLRCSPISGHKSVSWYQQVLGQGPQFIFQYYEKEERGRGNFPDRFSARQFPNYSSELNVNALLLGDSALYLCASSLISGETQYFGPGTRLLVL.

The chain uses TRBV28 and TRBJ2-5; D gene unclear. Between the trimmed V and J ends, which lost 6 bases and 1 base, there was a span of 9 bases. Germline V gene sequence: CDR1 MDHEN, CDR2 SYDVKM. The CDR3 runs 13 residues. CDR3: CASSPPFQETQYF. The CDR3 nucleotides read TGTGCCAGCAGCCCCCCGTTCCAAGAGACCCAGTACTTC.

This rearrangement joins TRBV7-6 to TRBJ2-7, with a possible D match to TRBD1 (5 bases). Germline-derived CDR1 and CDR2 are SGHVS and FNYEAQ. The CDR3 totals 16 residues. With 2 bases removed from V and 1 base from J, the gap between germline ends came to 15 bases. The CDR3, as DNA: TGTGCCAGCAGCTTAAATCTGGATAGGGGATCCTACGAGCAGTACTTC. It yields the protein CASSLNLDRGSYEQYF.

The chain joins TRBV15 to TRBJ2-2; perhaps TRBD1 as D (6 bases). V lost 8 bases, J lost 1 base, and 20 bases lay in between. Germline V CDR1 and CDR2: LNHNV, YYDKDF (reference sequence). CDR3 length equals 17 residues. The CDR3 nucleotides are TGTGCCACCCGGTCCCTAAGCAGGGGAAGGAACACCGGGGAGCTGTTTTTT. Translating gives CATRSLSRGRNTGELFF.

The chain combines TRBV9 with TRBJ2-5; 7 bases agree with TRBD2. V shed 4 bases, J shed 1 base, and the junction held 7 bases outside the gene matches. Germline V CDR1 and CDR2: SGDLS, YYNGEE. The CDR3 length is 15 residues. In nucleotides, the CDR3 is TGTGCCAGCAGCCCGGGGACTACCAGCCAAGAGACCCAGTACTTC. It codes for CASSPGTTSQETQYF.

The table lists this clone with a few counts. The chain recombines TRBV10-3 with TRBJ2-5, with 7 nucleotides matching TRBD2. Germline lookup yields CDR1 ENHRY and CDR2 SYGVKD. CDR3 length: 12 residues. V trimming: 11 bases; J trimming: 0 bases; junction bases outside the gene matches: 3. CDR3 sequence (DNA): TGTGCCGGCAGCGGGGACCAAGAGACCCAGTACTTC. It is translated as CAGSGDQETQYF.

This clone was detected only a few times. CDR3 sequence (DNA): TGCGCCAGCAGCCAAGCTAGCGTCGGAGATACGCAGTATTTT. Translation gives CASSQASVGDTQYF. J is TRBJ2-3 and V is TRBV4-1; D possibly corresponds to TRBD2 (6 bases). This CDR3 contains 14 residues. Germline assignment: CDR1 MGHRA and CDR2 YSYEKL. V was trimmed by 1 base and J by 5 bases, leaving 10 bases between them.

The sample holds a few counts of this clone. The chain uses TRBV27 and TRBJ2-7; D may be TRBD1 (6 bases). The length of the CDR3 is 15 residues. In germline, CDR1 is MNHEY, CDR2 SMNVEV (reference sequence). Trimming removed 8 bases from V and 0 bases from J, with 17 bases in between. Here the CDR3 DNA reads TGTGCCAGCGGCAATTTCGACAGGATCTCCTACGAGCAGTACTTC. It codes for CASGNFDRISYEQYF.